The clone carrying this T cell receptor beta chain was recorded many times. The antigen is undetermined. The data derive from a study of blood T cells in healthy people across ages. Study-level findings and limits: Without sorted subsets, naive and antigen-experienced compartments could not be conclusively compared. Among long-lived donors, naive CD4+ cells were more numerous and diversity higher than in aged donors.

The CDR3 sequence is 16 residues long. CDR1 is MNHEY, CDR2 SVGAGI, per germline. With 5 bases clipped from V and 4 bases from J, the junction kept 9 bases outside the gene matches. At least 5 micrograms of total RNA were extracted per sample. The use of a sample-barcoded 5' primer and a J-beta primer mix characterized a second PCR of roughly 6 to 12 cycles. TCRdb used MiXCR to reprocess the 5' RACE reads, holding one entry per CDR3 protein. The repertoire holds hundreds of thousands of distinct CDR3 sequences, with 29% as singletons. The clonotype comes from a woman aged 80 or over in good health. This rearrangement joins TRBV6-5 to TRBJ1-5; 9 bases match TRBD1. What was sequenced was blood. As DNA, the CDR3 is TGTGCCAGCAGTCCCGGCGGGACAGGGAAGAATCAGCCCCAGCATTTT. It encodes CASSPGGTGKNQPQHF.